These 11 T cell receptor beta chains originate from one sample sequenced in a study of T cell responses to AZD1222 COVID-19 vaccine (dated by TCRdb to 2020 to 2022). Preparation of the library involved the immunoSEQ multiplex PCR assay. This is the immuneACCESS table as TCRdb keeps it, with only in-frame sequences that have V and J called. A part of the clones is gone; compared with another copy, unresolved V genes explain less than half, and the rest is unexplained. Here the sample has 100,000 or so clones; just over 85% occur a single time. The ten largest clones represent roughly 1.4% of the sample. Reading the label with the study, this specimen's time point is: baseline before first vaccination. This specimen was peripheral blood, taken on day 0 of AZD1222 vaccination. Receptors were obtained from an adult in good health.

The J gene is TRBJ1-1, the V gene TRBV28; maybe TRBD1 (6 bases). CDR1 is MDHEN and CDR2 is SYDVKM in the germline V gene. V was cut by 4 bases and J by 4 bases, with 13 bases left in between. The CDR3 has 14 residues. In DNA, the CDR3 is TGTGCCAGCAGTTCAAACAGGGTACCCACTGAAGCTTTCTTT. As protein: CASSSNRVPTEAFF.

The count of this clone is one. V usage is TRBV4-1 and J usage is TRBJ2-3, with 14 bases that match TRBD2. Per germline, CDR1 MGHRA and CDR2 YSYEKL. The CDR3 runs to 18 residues. The junction had 10 bases not matched to a gene; V was cut back by 0 bases and J by 8 bases. The CDR3 spells CASSQEGSGTSGSGTQYF. The CDR3 coding sequence is TGCGCCAGCAGCCAAGAAGGGAGCGGGACTAGCGGGAGTGGTACGCAGTATTTT.

The V and J genes are TRBV28 and TRBJ1-2; D is undetermined. Germline V gene data show CDR1 as MDHEN and CDR2 as SYDVKM. V lost 5 bases, J lost 7 bases, and 17 bases lay in between. The CDR3 spans 14 residues. In nucleotides, the CDR3 is TGTGCCAGCAGTCCGGGAGCAAACTGGTTTGGCTACACCTTC. It codes for CASSPGANWFGYTF.

The rearrangement joins TRBV6-2 or TRBV6-3 to TRBJ2-2, with TRBD2 identical over 14 bases. This CDR3 region has 17 residues. Germline lookup yields CDR1 MNHEY and CDR2 SVGEGT. V lost 5 bases to trimming and J lost 8 bases; unmatched junction nucleotides: 10. CDR3 coding DNA: TGTGCCAGCAGTCTAAGACTAGCGGGGGGGGCCCGGGGGGAGCTGTTTTTT. Translating gives CASSLRLAGGARGELFF.

The CDR3, as DNA: TGTGCCAGCAGTCGGGACGAGGAAAAACTGTTTTTT. It encodes CASSRDEEKLFF. The chain uses TRBV7-9 and TRBJ1-4; D is perhaps TRBD1 (5 bases). Germline assignment: CDR1 SEHNR and CDR2 FQNEAQ (reference sequence). The CDR3 sequence is 12 residues long. With 6 bases removed from V and 8 bases from J, the gap between germline ends came to 10 bases.

This rearrangement joins TRBV9 to TRBJ2-2; D gene uncertain. The CDR3 spans 16 residues. Germline lookup yields CDR1 SGDLS and CDR2 YYNGEE. Trimming stripped 2 bases from V and 0 bases from J, with 11 bases between. This chain's CDR3 is CASSVYSLPNTGELFF. The CDR3 region has the DNA TGTGCCAGCAGCGTGTACAGTTTGCCGAACACCGGGGAGCTGTTTTTT. The full variable domain, with the rest looked up from reference TRBV9 and TRBJ2-2, is DSGVTQTPKHLITATGQRVTLRCSPRSGDLSVYWYQQSLDQGLQFLIQYYNGEERAKGNILERFSAQQFPDLHSELNLSSLELGDSALYFCASSVYSLPNTGELFFGEGSRLTVL.

In this sample, this clone turned up a few times. This chain joins TRBV7-2 and TRBJ2-7; TRBD2 matches 8 bases. The V gene end was trimmed by 7 bases and the J gene end by 3 bases; junction bases not matched to a gene: 11. Germline V lookup: CDR1 SGHTA, CDR2 FQGNSA. The CDR3 runs to 15 residues. The CDR3 bases are TGTGCCAGCACCTCGGGGGGGGAGGGCGGCTACGAGCAGTACTTC. Protein: CASTSGGEGGYEQYF. Filled out from reference TRBV7-2 and TRBJ2-7, the complete variable domain reads GAGVSQSPSNKVTEKGKDVELRCDPISGHTALYWYRQSLGQGLEFLIYFQGNSAPDKSGLPSDRFSAERTGGSVSTLTIQRTQQEDSAVYLCASTSGGEGGYEQYFGPGTRLTVT.

The chain employs TRBV9 and TRBJ1-4; 7 bases are a match to TRBD1. V gave up 0 bases and J gave up 3 bases; unmatched junction bases: 2. The CDR3 consists of 15 residues. Germline CDR1 and CDR2: SGDLS and YYNGEE. The CDR3 spells CASSVEGAANEKLFF. In DNA form, the CDR3 reads TGTGCCAGCAGCGTAGAGGGGGCGGCTAATGAAAAACTGTTTTTT.

The chain carries TRBV3-1 (or the pseudogene TRBV3-2) and TRBJ1-2; 7 nucleotides agree with TRBD1. Germline V lookup: CDR1 LGHDT, CDR2 YNNKEL (reference sequence). The CDR3 has 12 amino acids. The V gene end was trimmed by 10 bases and the J gene end by 4 bases; junction bases not matched to a gene: 6. CDR3 sequence: CATGDRVYGYTF. Written as DNA, the CDR3 is TGTGCCACCGGGGACAGAGTCTATGGCTACACCTTC.

This clone was seen a handful of times. The rearrangement links TRBV3-1 (or the pseudogene TRBV3-2) to TRBJ1-2; D ambiguous. V lost 1 base to trimming and J lost 4 bases, with 1 base between them. Germline values: CDR1 LGHDT, CDR2 YNNKEL (reference sequence). The CDR3 spans 11 residues. The CDR3: CASSQAYGYTF. The CDR3, as DNA: TGTGCCAGCAGCCAAGCCTATGGCTACACCTTC.

The chain has TRBV19 and TRBJ2-6; D is ambiguous. The CDR3 is 16 amino acids. V dropped 1 base and J dropped 0 bases, with 7 bases sitting between them. Germline V CDR1 and CDR2: LNHDA, SQIVND (reference sequence). The CDR3 DNA is TGTGCCAGTAGTATAGGCAGGTTCTCTGGGGCCAACGTCCTGACTTTC. As protein: CASSIGRFSGANVLTF.